The rows below give T cell receptor beta chains drawn from one sample of a study of T cell responses to AZD1222 COVID-19 vaccine. Clones were read by immunoSEQ multiplex PCR, and TCRdb kept only the in-frame ones, dropping some. The table has 69,000 or so clones, nearly 90% seen once. Here the sequenced sample was peripheral blood, taken 28 days after the second AZD1222 dose. These receptors all stem from an adult who received the AZD1222 COVID-19 vaccine. The CDR3 runs from the conserved cysteine through the conserved F or W. Fields, in order: V gene, D gene, CDR3 protein. The D gene is left open where the match is weak.

V: TRBV7-9
D: -
CDR3: CASSSPRGGNSNQPQHF

V: TRBV6-6
D: TRBD2
CDR3: CASSPRGSGRTYNEQFF

V: TRBV2
D: -
CDR3: CASSSRLAPYEQYF

V: TRBV27
D: -
CDR3: CASSSYARNQPQHF

V: TRBV21-1
D: -
CDR3: CASARGTGYGNTIYF

V: TRBV30
D: -
CDR3: CAWTRDAQGYTF

V: TRBV30
D: -
CDR3: CAWMAGSVVGGYTF

V: TRBV6-5
D: -
CDR3: CASRTGRDPYGYTF

V: TRBV18
D: -
CDR3: CASSPPLGTTTPSYEQYF

V: TRBV7-2
D: TRBD1
CDR3: CASSTFAGQAYEQYF

V: TRBV18
D: -
CDR3: CASSPPAGNEQFF

V: TRBV6-5
D: -
CDR3: CASSRGYEQYF

V: TRBV9
D: -
CDR3: CASSPQAGGLEQYF

V: TRBV6-1
D: -
CDR3: CASSEVGESRPYEQYF

V: TRBV5-6
D: -
CDR3: CASSSEGSGRTHGYTF

V: TRBV6-1
D: TRBD1
CDR3: CASSSAGTGEAFF

V: TRBV5-1
D: -
CDR3: CASSQEGRISQETQYF

V: TRBV5-1
D: -
CDR3: CASSYIGLGATNEKLFF

V: TRBV20-1
D: -
CDR3: CSAQKVETQYF

V: TRBV11-2
D: -
CDR3: CASSPQTGRGTDTQYF

V: TRBV29-1
D: TRBD2
CDR3: CSVAERDRSGELFF

V: TRBV15
D: -
CDR3: CATSIGGRGETQYF

V: TRBV6-5
D: -
CDR3: CASRQRSGANVLTF

V: TRBV30
D: -
CDR3: CAWSEAGGQPLHF

V: TRBV19
D: -
CDR3: CASTNPGVPGYTF

V: TRBV10-3
D: TRBD2
CDR3: CAIRGTSGRDRETQYF

V: TRBV7-3
D: -
CDR3: CASSLTENQPQHF

V: TRBV29-1
D: TRBD1
CDR3: CSVDGTGIEAFF

V: TRBV18
D: TRBD1
CDR3: CASSTGVGKNIQYF

V: TRBV6-5
D: TRBD1
CDR3: CASINRGMNNEQFF

V: TRBV19
D: TRBD1
CDR3: CASSIVSGTGSNTGELFF

V: TRBV5-6
D: TRBD1
CDR3: CASSPGQGGGTEAFF

V: TRBV14
D: -
CDR3: CASSDEGGARETQYF

V: TRBV11-2
D: TRBD2
CDR3: CASRPLTRTSGRGYNEQFF

V: TRBV18
D: -
CDR3: CASSPPAGEAKNIQYF

V: TRBV7-8
D: TRBD1
CDR3: CASSPGQGNYGYTF

V: TRBV18
D: TRBD2
CDR3: CASSPPTRSGAYNEQFF

V: TRBV3-1/TRBV3-2
D: -
CDR3: CASSHKGASLGRMNTEAFF

V: TRBV7-9
D: TRBD2
CDR3: CASIPGTSGNEQFF

V: TRBV16
D: -
CDR3: CASSQSNGYAYEQYF

V: TRBV30
D: -
CDR3: CAWEPGTLGYTF

V: TRBV19
D: TRBD1
CDR3: CASSIDGQGTPYNEQFF

V: TRBV15
D: -
CDR3: CATSRESRNFQGFTEAFF

V: TRBV27
D: TRBD1
CDR3: CASTPIGQGNQPQHF

V: TRBV5-8
D: TRBD1
CDR3: CASRFTGGAPGTEAFF

V: TRBV5-1
D: TRBD1
CDR3: CASNVGQGGGYTF

V: TRBV6-5
D: -
CDR3: CASSSINYGYTF

V: TRBV4-3
D: -
CDR3: CASSPGTQHTGELFF

V: TRBV6-6
D: TRBD1
CDR3: CASSPGTGTDTIYF

V: TRBV5-1
D: -
CDR3: CASSRDNNQPQHF

V: TRBV18
D: -
CDR3: CASSPEGNQPQHF

V: TRBV18
D: -
CDR3: CASSQGFGNTIYF

V: TRBV10-3
D: -
CDR3: CAISESPGNTEAFF

V: TRBV6-2/TRBV6-3
D: TRBD2
CDR3: CASSDRSTGRDEQYF

V: TRBV3-1/TRBV3-2
D: TRBD2
CDR3: CASSHLLAGGSRWDEQFF